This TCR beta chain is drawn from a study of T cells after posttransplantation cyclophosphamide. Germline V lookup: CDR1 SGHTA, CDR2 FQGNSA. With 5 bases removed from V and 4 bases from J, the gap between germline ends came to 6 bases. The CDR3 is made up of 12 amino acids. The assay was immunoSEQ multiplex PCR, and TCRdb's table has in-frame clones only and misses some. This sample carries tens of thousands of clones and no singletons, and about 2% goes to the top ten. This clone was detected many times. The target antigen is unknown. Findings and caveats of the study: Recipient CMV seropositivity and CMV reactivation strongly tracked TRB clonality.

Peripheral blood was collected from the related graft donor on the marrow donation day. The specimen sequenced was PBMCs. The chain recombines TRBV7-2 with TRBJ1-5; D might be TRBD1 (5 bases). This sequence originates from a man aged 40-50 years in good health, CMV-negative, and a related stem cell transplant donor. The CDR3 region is CASSRTNQPQHF. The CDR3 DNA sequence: TGTGCCAGCAGCCGGACAAATCAGCCCCAGCATTTT.